The 23 T cell receptor beta chains given below trace back to one sample, sequenced in a study of blood T cell repertoires in COVID-19. Measured with immunoSEQ multiplex PCR; TCRdb has only the in-frame clones, and not every one. The sample consists of some 150,000 clones, 70% to 90% of them appearing once. Sequenced material: peripheral blood. Every receptor here comes from a woman between 55 and 75 years old with COVID-19, enrolled during active disease.

V usage is TRBV7-2 and J usage is TRBJ1-6; a weak D match, TRBD1 (5 bases). Germline CDR1 SGHTA, CDR2 FQGNSA. The V end lost 1 base, the J end lost 13 bases, and 11 bases lay between the germline ends. The CDR3 length is 13 residues. The CDR3 nucleotides read TGTGCCAGCAGCTTAGGCAGGGAAACGCCCCTCCACTTT. Translation gives CASSLGRETPLHF.

The chain recombines TRBV21-1 with TRBJ2-1; the table's D call, TRBD1, has no DNA check behind it. TRBV21-1 is a recognized pseudogene. The CDR3 is 14 residues long. DNA for the CDR3: TGTGCCAGCAGCAAAACGCAGGACTACAATGAGCAGTTCTTC. Amino acid sequence: CASSKTQDYNEQFF.

The chain is built from TRBV3-1 (or the pseudogene TRBV3-2) and TRBJ2-5, with 10 positions matching TRBD1. Per the germline V gene, CDR1 is LGHDT and CDR2 is YNNKEL (reference sequence). CDR3 length: 14 residues. V shed 2 bases and J 5 bases; nucleotides not matched to a gene: 2. CDR3: CASSQWTGGETQYF. The CDR3 nucleotides are TGTGCCAGCAGCCAATGGACAGGGGGGGAGACCCAGTACTTC.

The chain is built from TRBV12-5 and TRBJ1-5; the match to TRBD1 covers 8 bases. The CDR3 has 14 amino acids. The J segment lost 3 bases and the V segment lost 6 bases, leaving 4 bases of the junction unmatched. Germline-derived CDR1 and CDR2 are LGHNT and FRNRAP. The DNA of the CDR3 is TGTGCTAGTGGGGAGACAGGGGTCAATCAGCCCCAGCATTTT. Encoded protein: CASGETGVNQPQHF.

The rearrangement uses TRBV2 and TRBJ1-3; 7 bases line up with TRBD1. From germline, CDR1 is SNHLY and CDR2 FYNNEI. CDR3 length equals 15 residues. Losses at the gene ends were 4 bases for V and 4 bases for J; bases not matched to a gene: 7. The CDR3 nucleotides read TGTGCCAGCAGTGGAGACAGGGAGGAAGGAAACACCATATATTTT. As protein: CASSGDREEGNTIYF.

The rearrangement links TRBV5-6 to TRBJ2-5; 8 nucleotides agree with TRBD1. CDR1 is SGHDT, CDR2 YYEEEE, per germline. J gave up 1 base and V 2 bases, and 1 base lay outside the gene matches. CDR3 length equals 14 residues. The CDR3 spells CASSFGQGQETQYF. CDR3 DNA: TGTGCCAGCAGCTTCGGACAGGGCCAAGAGACCCAGTACTTC.

The chain employs TRBV11-2 and TRBJ1-1; TRBD1 agrees at 7 bases. The CDR3 has 18 amino acids. V lost 7 bases to trimming and J lost 1 base; unmatched junction nucleotides: 18. Germline loops: CDR1 SGHAT, CDR2 FQNNGV. CDR3 DNA sequence: TGTGCCAGCACCCTTTTCACAGGGGAGGATGGAGAGAACACTGAAGCTTTCTTT. Amino acids: CASTLFTGEDGENTEAFF.

This clone was detected only once. The chain employs TRBV6-5 and TRBJ1-2, with a tentative D call TRBD1 (5 bases). The CDR3 is 14 residues long. Germline loops: CDR1 MNHEY, CDR2 SVGAGI. Trimming removed 2 bases at V and 3 bases at J, with 10 bases between. CDR3 loop: CASSYGAGHYGYTF. In nucleotides, the CDR3 is TGTGCCAGCAGTTACGGGGCAGGGCACTATGGCTACACCTTC.

The chain links TRBV7-9 to TRBJ2-3; the match to TRBD1 covers 7 bases. Trimming cost V 3 bases and J 0 bases; bases outside gene matches: 6. Germline V CDR1 and CDR2: SEHNR, FQNEAQ (reference sequence). CDR3 length equals 16 residues. CDR3 loop: CASSFGGRGSTDTQYF. The CDR3 coding sequence is TGTGCCAGCAGCTTCGGAGGCAGGGGGAGCACAGATACGCAGTATTTT.

The V call is TRBV5-1, the J call TRBJ1-4; D call uncertain. Trimming stripped 4 bases from V and 2 bases from J, with 15 bases between. Germline V gene sequence: CDR1 SGHRS, CDR2 YFSETQ. The CDR3 covers 16 residues. The CDR3 DNA reads as TGCGCCAGCAGCCTCAATGCAGGCGGGACTAATGAAAAACTGTTTTTT. It specifies CASSLNAGGTNEKLFF.

This clone was observed a few times. The chain combines TRBV7-9 with TRBJ2-7; D not certain. The CDR3 runs to 11 residues. The V end was cut by 7 bases, the J end by 5 bases, with 9 bases between. The V gene's germline CDR1 is SEHNR and CDR2 FQNEAQ (reference sequence). CDR3 sequence (DNA): TGTGCCAGCACCTCACTGGACGAGCAGTACTTC. Residues: CASTSLDEQYF.

The V call is TRBV6-2 or TRBV6-3, the J call TRBJ2-7, with D uncertain. The CDR3 spans 10 residues. The V gene's germline CDR1 is MNHEY and CDR2 SVGEGT. V was pared by 6 bases and J by 6 bases, with 6 bases between. CDR3 in DNA: TGTGCCAGCAGCTCCCTCGAGCAGTACTTC. Its translation: CASSSLEQYF.

As regards this clone: Other DNA sequences in this specimen translate into the identical CDR3. This chain joins TRBV11-2 and TRBJ1-5, with unresolved D. CDR3 length equals 12 residues. V was shortened by 5 bases and J by 7 bases, with 9 bases between the two germline ends. CDR1 is SGHAT and CDR2 is FQNNGV in the germline V gene. In DNA form, the CDR3 reads TGTGCCAGCAGCCACGAGAGGCAGCCCCAGCATTTT. This sequence encodes CASSHERQPQHF.

The chain has TRBV19 and TRBJ2-1; no firm D call. Germline assignment: CDR1 LNHDA and CDR2 SQIVND (reference sequence). The CDR3 loop spans 14 amino acids. V shed 5 bases and J shed 5 bases, with 13 bases lying between them. The DNA of the CDR3 is TGTGCCAGTAGTCTCTTTTTGAGAAACAATGAGCAGTTCTTC. Encoded protein: CASSLFLRNNEQFF.

This clone was seen a single time. CDR3 coding DNA: TGTGCCAGCAGCCCGATCGGAGACGGTGGAGACACTGAAGCTTTCTTT. Protein product: CASSPIGDGGDTEAFF. V and J are TRBV7-9 and TRBJ1-1; unclear D gene. This CDR3 contains 16 residues. Germline V gene data show CDR1 as SEHNR and CDR2 as FQNEAQ (reference sequence). V lost 5 bases to trimming and J lost 3 bases, with 19 bases between them.

This clone was counted a few times. The V gene is TRBV6-6, the J gene TRBJ2-7; TRBD2 agrees at 8 bases. Germline CDR1 and CDR2: MNHNY and SVGAGI (reference sequence). This CDR3 region has 14 residues. J was trimmed by 2 bases and V by 6 bases; bases with no gene match: 6. CDR3 nucleotide sequence: TGTGCCAGCAGCGACCGGGGGGGACCCTACGAGCAGTACTTC. Protein product: CASSDRGGPYEQYF.

The CDR3 region has the DNA TGTGCCAGCAGCGCCAGGGGAGAGGGTCAGCCCCAGCATTTT. It is translated as CASSARGEGQPQHF. The rearrangement joins TRBV7-9 to TRBJ1-5; D might be TRBD1 (6 bases). The CDR3 is 14 amino acids. Deletions cut 5 bases from V and 6 bases from J, with 14 bases between. CDR1 and CDR2 from the germline V gene are SEHNR and FQNEAQ (reference sequence).

This clone was picked up one time. V and J are TRBV6-2 or TRBV6-3 and TRBJ2-7; 9 nucleotides match TRBD1. Germline V gene data show CDR1 as MNHEY and CDR2 as SVGEGT. The CDR3 contains 14 residues. V trimming: 4 bases; J trimming: 6 bases; junction bases outside the gene matches: 7. As DNA, the CDR3 is TGTGCCAGCAGTTCAACCGGGACAGGGCTCGAGCAGTACTTC. It encodes CASSSTGTGLEQYF.

The rearrangement links TRBV30 to TRBJ2-1; a weak D match, TRBD2 (5 bases). The germline V gene has CDR1 GTSNPN and CDR2 SVGIG (reference sequence). Trimming cost V 3 bases and J 7 bases, with 7 bases left between them. The CDR3 has 11 residues. The CDR3: CAWSRGNEQFF. CDR3 in DNA: TGTGCCTGGAGCCGGGGAAATGAGCAGTTCTTC.

As for this clone: A read error may account for a junction end that differs from germline. The CDR3 loop reads CASSATSGGTNF. CDR3 DNA: TGCGCCAGCAGCGCCACTAGCGGGGGGACTAATTTT. The chain joins TRBV10-2 to TRBJ2-3, with 12 bases fitting TRBD2. The CDR3 loop spans 12 amino acids. The germline V gene has CDR1 WSHSY and CDR2 SAAADI.

The V and J genes are TRBV12-3 or TRBV12-4 and TRBJ2-3; TRBD2 is a possible D gene (6 bases). V lost 7 bases, J lost 7 bases, and 12 bases lay in between. The CDR3 loop spans 12 amino acids. The CDR3 sequence: CASTTSGNTQYF. The CDR3 region has the DNA TGTGCCAGCACGACTAGTGGTAATACGCAGTATTTT.

The chain couples TRBV12-3 or TRBV12-4 to TRBJ1-2, with a weak D call TRBD1 (5 bases). The CDR3 has 13 residues. With 2 bases removed from V and 6 bases from J, the gap between germline ends came to 10 bases. The CDR3 spells CASSLRGSDGYTF. CDR3 DNA sequence: TGTGCCAGCAGTTTAAGGGGTTCTGATGGCTACACCTTC.

The J gene is TRBJ1-5, the V gene TRBV19, with a weak D call TRBD1 (6 bases). V gave up 2 bases and J gave up 3 bases, with 14 bases separating them. Germline assignment: CDR1 LNHDA and CDR2 SQIVND (reference sequence). The CDR3 covers 16 residues. The CDR3 bases are TGTGCCAGTAGTATAATTTTCGGACAGTTCAATCAGCCCCAGCATTTT. Its translation: CASSIIFGQFNQPQHF. Complete variable domain (other parts from reference TRBV19 and TRBJ1-5): DGGITQSPKYLFRKEGQNVTLSCEQNLNHDAMYWYRQDPGQGLRLIYYSQIVNDFQKGDIAEGYSVSREKKESFPLTVTSAQKNPTAFYLCASSIIFGQFNQPQHFGDGTRLSIL.